Following are 3 T cell receptor beta chains from one sample sequenced in a study of siplizumab effects on memory and regulatory T cells. Here immunoSEQ multiplex PCR was the method, and the copy in TCRdb shows in-frame clones only, minus some. The sample records some 100,000 clones, roughly 92% being singletons. The sequenced material came from Tregs sorted from blood. These receptors originate from a human donor in good health.

The genes are TRBV27 and TRBJ1-1; D is perhaps TRBD1 (6 bases). Germline CDR1 is MNHEY and CDR2 is SMNVEV (reference sequence). V lost 5 bases and J lost 1, with 11 bases in between. The CDR3 consists of 14 residues. For the CDR3, the DNA is TGTGCCAGCAGTCAGGGGAACTGGAACACTGAAGCTTTCTTT. Protein sequence: CASSQGNWNTEAFF.

The rearrangement uses TRBV25-1 and TRBJ1-1; D gene ambiguous. V was shortened by 1 base and J by 10 bases, with 7 bases between the two germline ends. The CDR3 has 11 residues. Germline V CDR1 and CDR2: MGHDK, SYGVNS. This CDR3 reads CASSEFAGAFF. CDR3 nucleotides: TGTGCCAGCAGTGAATTTGCCGGAGCTTTCTTT.

This chain uses TRBV27 with TRBJ1-4, with a weak D call TRBD1 (6 bases). From germline, CDR1 is MNHEY and CDR2 SMNVEV (reference sequence). CDR3 length: 17 amino acids. Trimming shortened V by 1 base and J by 7 bases, and 19 bases separated the two germline ends. This CDR3 is CASSLLGAGAGGEKLFF. The CDR3 DNA reads as TGTGCCAGCAGTTTATTGGGTGCAGGGGCGGGGGGTGAAAAACTGTTTTTT.